The entry below describes one TCR beta chain. Its matching antigen is unknown. This CDR3 contains 15 residues. Per germline, CDR1 MRHNA and CDR2 SNTAGT. Trimming at V came to 3 bases and at J to 6 bases, leaving 7 bases not matched to a gene. Unrecorded immune exposures were likely, despite nominal health at sampling. No record exists of this donor's CMV serostatus. Both 60 Vbeta primers and 13 Jbeta primers went into the PCR. Sequencing used immunoSEQ multiplex PCR; TCRdb keeps in-frame clones, though not all of them. The sample includes roughly 100,000 clones, approximately 64% seen only once; the top ten take 4.5% to 5%. These data come from a study of cytomegalovirus exposure and HLA in healthy donors. Study results and limitations: Donor immune exposure was known only as CMV serostatus. Rates of TCR association differed by HLA locus in a later analysis, with DRB1 highest and HLA-C lowest.

The V and J genes are TRBV6-4 and TRBJ2-1; 8 bases line up with TRBD2. The source material was PBMCs. This sequence was found in a human donor in good health. For the CDR3, the DNA is TGTGCCAGCAGTGATGCAGCGGGAGCTATCAATGAGCAGTTCTTC. Amino acids: CASSDAAGAINEQFF.